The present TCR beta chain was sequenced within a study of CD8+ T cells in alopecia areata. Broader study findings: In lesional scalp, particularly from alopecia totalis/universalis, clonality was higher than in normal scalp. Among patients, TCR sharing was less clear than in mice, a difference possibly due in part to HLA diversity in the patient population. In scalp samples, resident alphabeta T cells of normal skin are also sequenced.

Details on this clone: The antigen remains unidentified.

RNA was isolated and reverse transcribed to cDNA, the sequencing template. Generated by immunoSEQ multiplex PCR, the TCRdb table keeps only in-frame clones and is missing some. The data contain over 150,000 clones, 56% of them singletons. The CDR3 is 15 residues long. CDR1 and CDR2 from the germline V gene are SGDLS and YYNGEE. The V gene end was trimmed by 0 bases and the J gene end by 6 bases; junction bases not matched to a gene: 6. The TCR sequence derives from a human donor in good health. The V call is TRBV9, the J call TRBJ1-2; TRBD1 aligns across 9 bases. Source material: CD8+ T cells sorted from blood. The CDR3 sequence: CASSVGDRVPHGYTF. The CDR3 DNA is TGTGCCAGCAGCGTAGGGGACAGGGTACCTCATGGCTACACCTTC.